Listed below are T cell receptor beta chains from one sample, sequenced in a study of regulatory T cells in long-lasting Graves disease. TCRdb analysed the multiplex PCR reads with MiXCR anew, one entry per CDR3 protein. Of hundreds of thousands of distinct CDR3 sequences detected, approximately 15% appear once; the ten largest clones hold around 27%. These data were also filed under a second study, of T cells in Graves' hyperthyroidism and ophthalmopathy.

Sequences were derived from peripheral blood mononuclear cells (PBMCs), sampled at new diagnosis, from a patient treated with antithyroid drugs. These receptors all come from a middle-aged man with Graves disease. The CDR3 runs from the conserved cysteine through the conserved F or W. The order of the fields is CDR3 length, clone size, V gene, D gene, J gene, CDR3 protein, CDR3 DNA. A D gene is named only where the DNA matches it firmly. Rows give clone size only sometimes, using once, few, many, or a class for an expanded clone.

cdr3_length: 17
clone_size: -
v_call: TRBV4-1
d_call: TRBD1
j_call: TRBJ1-1
cdr3_aa: CASSQDEQSTGGGEALF
cdr3_nt: TGCGCCAGCAGCCAAGATGAGCAGTCGACAGGGGGCGGTGAAGCTCTCTTT

cdr3_length: 11
clone_size: many
v_call: TRBV20-1
d_call: -
j_call: TRBJ1-1
cdr3_aa: CSAFGNTEAFF
cdr3_nt: TGCAGTGCTTTTGGGAACACTGAAGCTTTCTTT

cdr3_length: 13
clone_size: once
v_call: TRBV29-1
d_call: -
j_call: TRBJ1-1
cdr3_aa: CSVERGSNTEAFF
cdr3_nt: TGCAGCGTTGAAAGGGGGTCGAACACTGAAGCTTTCTTT

cdr3_length: 16
clone_size: -
v_call: TRBV7-9
d_call: -
j_call: TRBJ2-2
cdr3_aa: CASSLRVAGPTGELFF
cdr3_nt: TGTGCCAGCAGCTTACGTGTGGCAGGGCCCACCGGGGAGCTGTTTTTT

cdr3_length: 13
clone_size: many
v_call: TRBV29-1
d_call: -
j_call: TRBJ2-7
cdr3_aa: CSSREDFGREQYF
cdr3_nt: TGCAGCTCAAGAGAGGATTTCGGTCGCGAGCAGTACTTC

cdr3_length: 13
clone_size: many
v_call: TRBV5-1
d_call: -
j_call: TRBJ2-1
cdr3_aa: CASSLAGAGEQFF
cdr3_nt: TGCGCCAGCAGCTTGGCTGGGGCTGGTGAGCAGTTCTTC

cdr3_length: 15
clone_size: -
v_call: TRBV4-1
d_call: -
j_call: TRBJ1-4
cdr3_aa: CASSQEGGGREKLFF
cdr3_nt: TGCGCCAGCAGCCAAGAAGGAGGTGGGCGTGAAAAACTGTTTTTT

cdr3_length: 16
clone_size: -
v_call: TRBV12-3/TRBV12-4
d_call: -
j_call: TRBJ2-6
cdr3_aa: CASTTSGHSGANVLTF
cdr3_nt: TGTGCCAGCACCACCTCGGGACATTCTGGGGCCAACGTCCTGACTTTC

cdr3_length: 15
clone_size: few
v_call: TRBV27
d_call: -
j_call: TRBJ2-2
cdr3_aa: CASSVKGRHTGELFF
cdr3_nt: TGTGCCAGCAGTGTAAAGGGGAGGCACACCGGGGAGCTGTTTTTT

cdr3_length: 13
clone_size: many
v_call: TRBV29-1
d_call: -
j_call: TRBJ2-1
cdr3_aa: CSVEVSSYTEQFF
cdr3_nt: TGCAGCGTTGAAGTCAGTTCCTACACTGAGCAGTTCTTC

cdr3_length: 16
clone_size: -
v_call: TRBV3-1
d_call: -
j_call: TRBJ2-5
cdr3_aa: CASSQSPRTEQETQYF
cdr3_nt: TGTGCCAGCAGCCAATCCCCCAGGACAGAACAAGAGACCCAGTACTTC

cdr3_length: 13
clone_size: many
v_call: TRBV20-1
d_call: -
j_call: TRBJ1-1
cdr3_aa: CSARDPRGTEAFF
cdr3_nt: TGCAGTGCTAGGGACCCCCGCGGCACTGAAGCTTTCTTT

cdr3_length: 17
clone_size: few
v_call: TRBV6-5
d_call: -
j_call: TRBJ1-3
cdr3_aa: CASSYSRGSLSGNTIYF
cdr3_nt: TGTGCCAGCAGTTACTCGAGGGGCAGCCTCTCTGGAAACACCATATATTTT

cdr3_length: 14
clone_size: -
v_call: TRBV20-1
d_call: TRBD1
j_call: TRBJ2-7
cdr3_aa: CSARHGTGSFEQYF
cdr3_nt: TGCAGTGCTAGACATGGGACAGGGAGCTTCGAGCAGTACTTC

cdr3_length: 17
clone_size: -
v_call: TRBV6-9
d_call: TRBD1
j_call: TRBJ2-2
cdr3_aa: CASSSPDRGYWTGELFF
cdr3_nt: TGTGCCAGCAGTTCCCCGGACAGGGGGTATTGGACCGGGGAGCTGTTTTTT

cdr3_length: 17
clone_size: few
v_call: TRBV4-1
d_call: TRBD1
j_call: TRBJ1-4
cdr3_aa: CASSQVLSWDSNEKLFF
cdr3_nt: TGCGCCAGCAGCCAAGTCCTCAGTTGGGACAGTAATGAAAAACTGTTTTTT

cdr3_length: 13
clone_size: once
v_call: TRBV18
d_call: -
j_call: TRBJ2-5
cdr3_aa: CASSIQLKETQYF
cdr3_nt: TGTGCCAGCTCAATCCAGCTCAAAGAGACCCAGTACTTC

cdr3_length: 15
clone_size: -
v_call: TRBV6-9
d_call: -
j_call: TRBJ2-5
cdr3_aa: CASSYWSGGTKTQYF
cdr3_nt: TGTGCCAGCAGTTACTGGTCCGGGGGTACAAAGACCCAGTACTTC

cdr3_length: 12
clone_size: many
v_call: TRBV12-3/TRBV12-4
d_call: -
j_call: TRBJ2-5
cdr3_aa: CASQGGLETQYF
cdr3_nt: TGTGCCAGCCAGGGGGGGTTGGAGACCCAGTACTTC

cdr3_length: 17
clone_size: once
v_call: TRBV12-3/TRBV12-4
d_call: TRBD2
j_call: TRBJ2-1
cdr3_aa: CASRTPGAGGPGNEQFF
cdr3_nt: TGTGCCAGCAGGACCCCGGGTGCGGGGGGGCCTGGCAATGAGCAGTTCTTC

cdr3_length: 12
clone_size: many
v_call: TRBV12-3/TRBV12-4
d_call: TRBD1
j_call: TRBJ1-1
cdr3_aa: CGSRGSATEAFF
cdr3_nt: TGTGGGTCCAGGGGGTCGGCCACTGAAGCTTTCTTT

cdr3_length: 14
clone_size: few
v_call: TRBV6-5
d_call: -
j_call: TRBJ2-3
cdr3_aa: CASSYFGGTDTQYF
cdr3_nt: TGTGCCAGCAGTTACTTCGGAGGCACAGATACGCAGTATTTT

cdr3_length: 15
clone_size: -
v_call: TRBV28
d_call: -
j_call: TRBJ1-6
cdr3_aa: CASSLNPSGGSPLHF
cdr3_nt: TGTGCCAGCAGTTTGAACCCCTCGGGAGGTTCACCCCTCCACTTT

cdr3_length: 13
clone_size: -
v_call: TRBV6-2/TRBV6-3
d_call: -
j_call: TRBJ1-5
cdr3_aa: CAIGGHANQPQHF
cdr3_nt: TGTGCCATAGGTGGGCATGCGAATCAGCCCCAGCATTTT

cdr3_length: 16
clone_size: few
v_call: TRBV5-1
d_call: -
j_call: TRBJ2-2
cdr3_aa: CASSLVPTTNTGELFF
cdr3_nt: TGCGCCAGCAGCTTGGTACCGACTACGAACACCGGGGAGCTGTTTTTT

cdr3_length: 14
clone_size: -
v_call: TRBV9
d_call: -
j_call: TRBJ1-1
cdr3_aa: CASSVVGGSPEAFF
cdr3_nt: TGTGCCAGCAGCGTAGTGGGGGGATCCCCTGAAGCTTTCTTT

cdr3_length: 13
clone_size: -
v_call: TRBV19
d_call: -
j_call: TRBJ2-7
cdr3_aa: CASSIRTQYEQYF
cdr3_nt: TGTGCCAGTAGTATTCGCACCCAGTACGAGCAGTACTTC

cdr3_length: 18
clone_size: -
v_call: TRBV4-3
d_call: TRBD2
j_call: TRBJ2-5
cdr3_aa: CASSQDDISGGTGQTQYF
cdr3_nt: TGCGCCAGCAGCCAAGATGATATTAGCGGGGGAACCGGGCAGACCCAGTACTTC

cdr3_length: 14
clone_size: many
v_call: TRBV2
d_call: TRBD2
j_call: TRBJ2-5
cdr3_aa: CASLSQRGRWTQYF
cdr3_nt: TGTGCCAGTCTAAGCCAGCGGGGGAGATGGACCCAGTACTTC

cdr3_length: 14
clone_size: many
v_call: TRBV14
d_call: -
j_call: TRBJ1-1
cdr3_aa: CASSQDWVGTEAFF
cdr3_nt: TGTGCCAGCAGCCAAGATTGGGTGGGAACTGAAGCTTTCTTT

cdr3_length: 16
clone_size: few
v_call: TRBV18
d_call: TRBD1
j_call: TRBJ2-2
cdr3_aa: CASSPNRDRVTGELFF
cdr3_nt: TGTGCCAGCTCACCGAACCGGGACAGGGTCACCGGGGAGCTGTTTTTT

cdr3_length: 15
clone_size: -
v_call: TRBV4-2
d_call: -
j_call: TRBJ2-7
cdr3_aa: CASSQEPGVNYEQYF
cdr3_nt: TGTGCCAGCAGCCAAGAACCCGGGGTTAACTACGAGCAGTACTTC

cdr3_length: 12
clone_size: -
v_call: TRBV11-2
d_call: -
j_call: TRBJ2-3
cdr3_aa: CASSTLGDTQYF
cdr3_nt: TGTGCCAGCAGCACCCTTGGGGATACGCAGTATTTT

cdr3_length: 16
clone_size: few
v_call: TRBV7-9
d_call: -
j_call: TRBJ2-5
cdr3_aa: CASSLALMGDQETQYF
cdr3_nt: TGTGCCAGCAGCTTAGCGCTTATGGGGGACCAAGAGACCCAGTACTTC

cdr3_length: 14
clone_size: many
v_call: TRBV9
d_call: -
j_call: TRBJ2-1
cdr3_aa: CASSVGGGVSEQFF
cdr3_nt: TGTGCCAGCAGCGTAGGAGGGGGGGTCTCTGAGCAGTTCTTC

cdr3_length: 16
clone_size: few
v_call: TRBV6-1
d_call: -
j_call: TRBJ2-2
cdr3_aa: CASRTDFKGVDGELFF
cdr3_nt: TGTGCCAGCAGGACCGATTTTAAAGGGGTTGACGGGGAGCTGTTTTTT

cdr3_length: 13
clone_size: -
v_call: TRBV11-2
d_call: -
j_call: TRBJ2-7
cdr3_aa: CASKRGESGEQYF
cdr3_nt: TGTGCCAGCAAAAGGGGCGAAAGTGGTGAGCAGTACTTC

cdr3_length: 13
clone_size: -
v_call: TRBV6-1
d_call: -
j_call: TRBJ2-1
cdr3_aa: CASSLGGGPEQFF
cdr3_nt: TGTGCCAGCAGCTTAGGAGGGGGGCCTGAGCAGTTCTTC

cdr3_length: 12
clone_size: few
v_call: TRBV20-1
d_call: -
j_call: TRBJ2-7
cdr3_aa: CSARDGFYEQYF
cdr3_nt: TGCAGTGCCCGGGACGGATTCTACGAGCAGTACTTC

cdr3_length: 17
clone_size: many
v_call: TRBV27
d_call: -
j_call: TRBJ1-3
cdr3_aa: CASSFPTRRVPGNTIYF
cdr3_nt: TGTGCCAGCAGTTTCCCCACCCGACGGGTTCCTGGAAACACCATATATTTT

cdr3_length: 15
clone_size: -
v_call: TRBV7-9
d_call: -
j_call: TRBJ1-5
cdr3_aa: CASSLAGGPSEPQHF
cdr3_nt: TGTGCCAGCAGCTTAGCGGGGGGCCCGAGCGAGCCCCAGCATTTT

cdr3_length: 13
clone_size: -
v_call: TRBV29-1
d_call: -
j_call: TRBJ2-7
cdr3_aa: CSVWGGGGYEQYF
cdr3_nt: TGCAGCGTCTGGGGGGGGGGCGGCTACGAGCAGTACTTC

cdr3_length: 13
clone_size: many
v_call: TRBV7-9
d_call: TRBD1
j_call: TRBJ1-2
cdr3_aa: CASSAGQIYGYTF
cdr3_nt: TGTGCCAGCAGCGCGGGACAGATCTATGGCTACACCTTC

cdr3_length: 17
clone_size: -
v_call: TRBV6-1
d_call: -
j_call: TRBJ2-2
cdr3_aa: CASTMGRPLRNTGELFF
cdr3_nt: TGTGCCAGCACTATGGGAAGGCCACTCCGGAACACCGGGGAGCTGTTTTTT

cdr3_length: 16
clone_size: -
v_call: TRBV28
d_call: TRBD2
j_call: TRBJ2-3
cdr3_aa: CASSSTSGGARDTQYF
cdr3_nt: TGTGCCAGCAGTTCCACTAGCGGGGGGGCCAGAGATACGCAGTATTTT